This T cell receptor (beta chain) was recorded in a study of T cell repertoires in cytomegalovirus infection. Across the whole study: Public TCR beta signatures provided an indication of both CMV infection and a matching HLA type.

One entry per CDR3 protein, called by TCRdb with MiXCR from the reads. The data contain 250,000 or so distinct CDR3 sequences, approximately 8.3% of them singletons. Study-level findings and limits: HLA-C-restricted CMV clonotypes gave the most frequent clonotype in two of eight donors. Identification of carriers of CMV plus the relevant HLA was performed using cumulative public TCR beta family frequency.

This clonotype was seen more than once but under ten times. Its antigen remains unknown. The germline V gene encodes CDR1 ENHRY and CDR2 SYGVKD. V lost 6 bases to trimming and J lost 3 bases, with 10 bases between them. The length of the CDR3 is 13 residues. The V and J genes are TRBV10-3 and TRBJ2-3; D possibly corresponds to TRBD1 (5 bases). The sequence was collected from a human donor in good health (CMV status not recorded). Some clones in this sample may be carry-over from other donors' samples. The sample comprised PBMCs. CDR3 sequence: CAIRGQGTDTQYF. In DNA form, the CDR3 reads TGTGCCATCAGGGGGCAGGGAACAGATACGCAGTATTTT.